The 19 T cell receptor beta chains given below trace back to one sample, sequenced in a study of cytomegalovirus exposure and HLA in healthy donors. Produced via immunoSEQ multiplex PCR; TCRdb's table is partial and in-frame only. The sample contains some 130,000 clones, roughly 79% of which appear only once. Sequencing used PBMCs. All receptors come from a man aged 25-45 years in good health and CMV-seropositive.

Only a few counts were recorded for this clone. The chain couples TRBV18 to TRBJ1-2; 10 positions agree with TRBD1. From germline, CDR1 is KGHSH and CDR2 LQKENI. This CDR3 is 14 amino acids long. V was pared by 2 bases and J by 6 bases, with 3 bases of the junction left unmatched. In nucleotides, the CDR3 is TGTGCCAGCTCACCAGGGACAGGGGTAAATGGCTACACCTTC. Amino acid sequence: CASSPGTGVNGYTF.

The rearrangement joins TRBV20-1 to TRBJ2-7; D not resolved. Germline V gene lookup returns CDR1 DFQATT and CDR2 SNEGSKA (reference sequence). The CDR3 runs to 11 residues. Trimming pared 7 bases from V and 6 bases from J, leaving 13 bases between. The CDR3 DNA reads TGCAGTGTTCCGCGGATTGCCGAGCAGTACTTC. Its translation is CSVPRIAEQYF.

This clone was counted a few times. This chain links TRBV19 with TRBJ2-1; 7 nucleotides agree with TRBD2. V gave up 6 bases and J gave up 8 bases; unmatched junction bases: 16. Germline values: CDR1 LNHDA, CDR2 SQIVND (reference sequence). There are 16 residues in the CDR3. CDR3 nucleotide sequence: TGTGCCAGTAGATCATATGCGGGAGCCCCTAGGGATGAGCAGTTCTTC. This encodes CASRSYAGAPRDEQFF. The entire variable domain, with the rest obtained from reference TRBV19 and TRBJ2-1, is as follows: DGGITQSPKYLFRKEGQNVTLSCEQNLNHDAMYWYRQDPGQGLRLIYYSQIVNDFQKGDIAEGYSVSREKKESFPLTVTSAQKNPTAFYLCASRSYAGAPRDEQFFGPGTRLTVL.

The gene calls are TRBV9 and TRBJ1-2; D perhaps matches TRBD1 (6 bases). The CDR3 has 14 amino acids. Trimming took 0 bases from V and 4 from J, leaving 10 bases between them. Germline loops: CDR1 SGDLS, CDR2 YYNGEE. Written as DNA, the CDR3 is TGTGCCAGCAGCGTAGGACAGGTGGGCTATGGCTACACCTTC. Protein: CASSVGQVGYGYTF.

The chain uses TRBV5-6 and TRBJ1-1; possibly TRBD1 for D (5 bases). This CDR3 is 17 amino acids long. Trimming pared 3 bases from V and 0 bases from J, leaving 18 bases between. Per germline, CDR1 SGHDT and CDR2 YYEEEE. CDR3 DNA: TGTGCCAGCAGCTCCTCTTCGTTAGGGACTATGAACACTGAAGCTTTCTTT. Its translation: CASSSSSLGTMNTEAFF.

The chain is built from TRBV25-1 and TRBJ2-7; 9 bases align to TRBD1. V shed 4 bases, J shed 0 bases, and the junction held 7 bases outside the gene matches. The CDR3 contains 16 residues. The germline V gene encodes CDR1 MGHDK and CDR2 SYGVNS. CDR3: CASSAPGQGLSYEQYF. For the CDR3, the DNA is TGTGCCAGCAGTGCTCCGGGACAGGGACTCTCCTACGAGCAGTACTTC.

The CDR3 nucleotides read TGTGCCAGTTCTGCCGGTTACTACGAGCAGTACTTC. It is translated as CASSAGYYEQYF. This chain joins TRBV19 and TRBJ2-7, with no clear D. CDR3 length: 12 amino acids. Trimming stripped 8 bases from V and 3 bases from J, with 11 bases between. The germline V gene encodes CDR1 LNHDA and CDR2 SQIVND (reference sequence).

The chain combines TRBV9 with TRBJ2-5; D possibly corresponds to TRBD2 (5 bases). From germline, CDR1 is SGDLS and CDR2 YYNGEE. V lost 4 bases, J lost 5 bases, and 12 bases lay in between. The CDR3 length is 13 residues. CDR3 nucleotides: TGTGCCAGCAGCCGGACTGGCCTTGAGACCCAGTACTTC. Protein product: CASSRTGLETQYF.

The V gene is TRBV6-5, the J gene TRBJ1-2; no firm D call. The CDR3 sequence is 13 residues long. Germline V CDR1 and CDR2: MNHEY, SVGAGI. V was trimmed by 4 bases and J by 13 bases, leaving 19 bases between them. Here the CDR3 DNA reads TGTGCCAGCAGTTTGGAGACTCACCGGCCATTCACCTTC. The encoded protein is CASSLETHRPFTF.

The chain carries TRBV6-1 and TRBJ1-5; 7 nucleotides align to TRBD1. Germline trimming cut 8 bases from V and 7 bases from J; bases unmatched to any gene: 5. The CDR3 has 12 amino acids. Germline CDR1 and CDR2: MNHNS and SASEGT. The CDR3 bases are TGTGCCAGCGTGGCAGGGGGGCAGCCCCAGCATTTT. This codes for CASVAGGQPQHF.

This clone occurred a few times. The CDR3 region has the DNA TGTGCCAGCAGCGTAGAAGGGGGCACCTACAATGAGCAGTTCTTC. This codes for CASSVEGGTYNEQFF. The rearrangement links TRBV9 to TRBJ2-1, with 7 positions matching TRBD1. The trim removed 0 bases at V and 2 bases at J, leaving 2 bases unmatched. CDR1 is SGDLS, CDR2 YYNGEE, per germline. The CDR3 consists of 15 residues.

The rearrangement joins TRBV30 to TRBJ2-7, with TRBD2 matching over 7 bases. J lost 4 bases, V lost 1 base, and 13 bases had no gene match. The germline gives CDR1 GTSNPN, CDR2 SVGIG (reference sequence). The CDR3 loop spans 16 amino acids. CDR3 nucleotide sequence: TGTGCCTGGAGTGGCGGGCGGGAGATTGTTCCGTACGAGCAGTACTTC. Amino acids: CAWSGGREIVPYEQYF.

This clone is labeled medium-sized. This chain uses TRBV9 with TRBJ1-1; 7 nucleotides match TRBD1. CDR3 length equals 14 residues. V trimming: 4 bases; J trimming: 3 bases; junction bases outside the gene matches: 6. Germline-derived CDR1 and CDR2 are SGDLS and YYNGEE. The CDR3 bases are TGTGCCAGCAGCATTCAGGGGGAAGACACTGAAGCTTTCTTT. Translation gives CASSIQGEDTEAFF. Based on the CDR3 plus reference TRBV9 and TRBJ1-1, the full variable domain is DSGVTQTPKHLITATGQRVTLRCSPRSGDLSVYWYQQSLDQGLQFLIQYYNGEERAKGNILERFSAQQFPDLHSELNLSSLELGDSALYFCASSIQGEDTEAFFGQGTRLTVV.

This chain links TRBV2 with TRBJ2-1, with TRBD1 as a possible D gene (6 bases). The CDR3 runs 12 residues. V was shortened by 8 bases and J by 5 bases, with 10 bases between the two germline ends. Germline lookup yields CDR1 SNHLY and CDR2 FYNNEI. The CDR3 region is CASQGRNNEQFF. The CDR3 coding sequence is TGTGCCAGCCAGGGGCGGAACAATGAGCAGTTCTTC.

The chain is built from TRBV2 and TRBJ1-3; 7 positions match TRBD1. Trimming cost V 5 bases and J 7 bases; bases outside gene matches: 8. Germline V gene data show CDR1 as SNHLY and CDR2 as FYNNEI. The CDR3 extends over 14 amino acids. The CDR3 protein is CASSSQGLANTIYF. CDR3 DNA sequence: TGTGCCAGCAGTTCACAGGGGTTGGCCAACACCATATATTTT.

The chain uses TRBV4-2 and TRBJ2-7, with 11 positions matching TRBD1. The germline CDR1 and CDR2 sequences are LGHNA and YNFKEQ. This CDR3 spans 13 amino acids. V lost 3 bases to trimming and J lost 10 bases; unmatched junction nucleotides: 5. The CDR3 bases are TGTGCCAGCAGCCAGGGACAGGGGGAACGTCAGTACTTC. Encoded protein: CASSQGQGERQYF.

The chain links TRBV6-5 to TRBJ2-3, with D unclear. In germline, CDR1 is MNHEY, CDR2 SVGAGI. The CDR3 length is 11 residues. Trimming took off 8 bases at V and 6 bases at J, with 9 bases between the two ends. The CDR3 nucleotides read TGTGCCAGCGCTGCGGCGGATACGCAGTATTTT. Translation gives CASAAADTQYF.

The chain joins TRBV4-1 to TRBJ1-2, with 9 bases fitting TRBD1. CDR3 length: 15 residues. V was clipped by 0 bases and J by 7 bases; unmatched bases: 6. Per the germline V gene, CDR1 is MGHRA and CDR2 is YSYEKL. This CDR3 reads CASSQEGPGQGGYTF. The CDR3 DNA reads as TGCGCCAGCAGCCAAGAAGGTCCGGGACAGGGTGGCTACACCTTC.

The table lists this clone with a count of one. The chain employs TRBV5-4 and TRBJ1-1; D might be TRBD1 (5 bases). Germline V gene data show CDR1 as SGHNT and CDR2 as YYREEE (reference sequence). V shed 1 base and J shed 4 bases, with 14 bases lying between them. CDR3 length: 15 amino acids. CDR3 amino acids: CASSLYGARGTEAFF. The CDR3 DNA reads TGTGCCAGCAGCTTGTATGGGGCGCGTGGCACTGAAGCTTTCTTT.